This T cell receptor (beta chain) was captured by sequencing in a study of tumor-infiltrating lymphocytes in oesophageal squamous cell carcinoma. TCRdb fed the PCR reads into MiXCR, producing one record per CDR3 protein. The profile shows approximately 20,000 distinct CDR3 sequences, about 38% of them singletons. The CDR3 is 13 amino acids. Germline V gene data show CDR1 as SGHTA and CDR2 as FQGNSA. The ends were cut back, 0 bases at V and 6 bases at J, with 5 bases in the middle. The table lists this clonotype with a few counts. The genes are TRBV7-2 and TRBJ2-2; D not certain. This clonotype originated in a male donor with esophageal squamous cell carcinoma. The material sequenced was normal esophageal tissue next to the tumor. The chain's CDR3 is CASSLAIAGELFF. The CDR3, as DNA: TGTGCCAGCAGCTTAGCGATCGCCGGGGAGCTGTTTTTT. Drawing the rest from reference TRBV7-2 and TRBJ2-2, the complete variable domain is GAGVSQSPSNKVTEKGKDVELRCDPISGHTALYWYRQSLGQGLEFLIYFQGNSAPDKSGLPSDRFSAERTGGSVSTLTIQRTQQEDSAVYLCASSLAIAGELFFGEGSRLTVL.